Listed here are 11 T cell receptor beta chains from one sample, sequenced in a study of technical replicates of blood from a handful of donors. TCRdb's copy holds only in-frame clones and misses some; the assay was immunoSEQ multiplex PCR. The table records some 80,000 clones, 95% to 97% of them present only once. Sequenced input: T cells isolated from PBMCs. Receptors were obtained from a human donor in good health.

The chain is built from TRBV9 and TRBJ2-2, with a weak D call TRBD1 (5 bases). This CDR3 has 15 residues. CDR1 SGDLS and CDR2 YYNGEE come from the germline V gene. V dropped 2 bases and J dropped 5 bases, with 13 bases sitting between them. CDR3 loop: CASSVQTDPTGELFF. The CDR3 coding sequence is TGTGCCAGCAGCGTTCAGACAGATCCAACCGGGGAGCTGTTTTTT.

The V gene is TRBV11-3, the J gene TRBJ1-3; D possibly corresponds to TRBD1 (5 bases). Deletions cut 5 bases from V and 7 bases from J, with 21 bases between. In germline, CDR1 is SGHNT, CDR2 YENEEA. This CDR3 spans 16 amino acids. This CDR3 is CASSVTNRFLRNTIYF. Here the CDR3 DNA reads TGTGCCAGCAGCGTAACTAACAGGTTCCTACGGAACACCATATATTTT.

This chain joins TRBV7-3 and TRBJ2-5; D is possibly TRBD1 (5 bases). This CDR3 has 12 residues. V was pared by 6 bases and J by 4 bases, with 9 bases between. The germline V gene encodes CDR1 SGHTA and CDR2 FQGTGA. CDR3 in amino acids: CASSQRGETQYF. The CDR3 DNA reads TGTGCCAGCAGTCAAAGGGGAGAGACCCAGTACTTC.

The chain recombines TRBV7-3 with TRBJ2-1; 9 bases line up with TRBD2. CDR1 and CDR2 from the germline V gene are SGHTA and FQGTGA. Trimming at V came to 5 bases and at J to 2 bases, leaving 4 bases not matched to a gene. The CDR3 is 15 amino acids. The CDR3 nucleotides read TGTGCCAGCAGCCCATTAGCGGGAGCCTACAATGAGCAGTTCTTC. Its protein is CASSPLAGAYNEQFF.

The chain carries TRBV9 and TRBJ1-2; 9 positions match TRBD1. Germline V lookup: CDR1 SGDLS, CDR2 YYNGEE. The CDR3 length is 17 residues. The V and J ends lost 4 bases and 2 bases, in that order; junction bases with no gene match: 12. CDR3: CASSLGTGSVINYGYTF. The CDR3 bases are TGTGCCAGCAGCCTAGGGACAGGGAGTGTAATAAACTATGGCTACACCTTC. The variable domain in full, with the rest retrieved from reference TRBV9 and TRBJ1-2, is DSGVTQTPKHLITATGQRVTLRCSPRSGDLSVYWYQQSLDQGLQFLIQYYNGEERAKGNILERFSAQQFPDLHSELNLSSLELGDSALYFCASSLGTGSVINYGYTFGSGTRLTVV.

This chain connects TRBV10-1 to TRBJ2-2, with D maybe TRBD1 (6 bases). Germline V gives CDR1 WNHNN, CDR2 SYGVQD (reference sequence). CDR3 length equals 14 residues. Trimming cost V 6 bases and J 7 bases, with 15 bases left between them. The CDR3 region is CASRPSGAIGELFF. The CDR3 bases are TGCGCCAGCAGACCTTCAGGGGCCATCGGGGAGCTGTTTTTT.

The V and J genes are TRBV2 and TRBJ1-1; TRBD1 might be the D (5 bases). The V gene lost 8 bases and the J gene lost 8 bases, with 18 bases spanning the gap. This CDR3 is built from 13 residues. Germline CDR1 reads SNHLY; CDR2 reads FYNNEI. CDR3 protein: CASGPGLGTEAFF. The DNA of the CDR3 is TGTGCCAGCGGCCCAGGGCTCGGTACAGAAGCTTTCTTT.

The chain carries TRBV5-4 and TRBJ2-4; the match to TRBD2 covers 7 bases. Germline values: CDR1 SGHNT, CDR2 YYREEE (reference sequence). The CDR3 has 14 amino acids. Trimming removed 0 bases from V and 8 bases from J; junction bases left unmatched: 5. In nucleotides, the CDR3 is TGTGCCAGCAGCTTGGTAGCGGGCCCTGACATTCAGTACTTC. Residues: CASSLVAGPDIQYF.

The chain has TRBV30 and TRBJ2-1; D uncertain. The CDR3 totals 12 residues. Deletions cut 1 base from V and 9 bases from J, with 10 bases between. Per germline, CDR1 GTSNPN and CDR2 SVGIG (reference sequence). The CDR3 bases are TGTGCCTGGAGTGGCCCTAATAGTGAGCAGTTCTTC. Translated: CAWSGPNSEQFF.

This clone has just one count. In DNA form, the CDR3 reads TGTGCCAGCAGCTTGGACAGGGCAACTAATGAAAAACTGTTTTTT. Protein: CASSLDRATNEKLFF. The gene calls are TRBV5-6 and TRBJ1-4; a weak D match, TRBD1 (6 bases). Germline loops: CDR1 SGHDT, CDR2 YYEEEE. Trimming took 0 bases from V and 0 from J, leaving 6 bases between them. This CDR3 is built from 15 residues.

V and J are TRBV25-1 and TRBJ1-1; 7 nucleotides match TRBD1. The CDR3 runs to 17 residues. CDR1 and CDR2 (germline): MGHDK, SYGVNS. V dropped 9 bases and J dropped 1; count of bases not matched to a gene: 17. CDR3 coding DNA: TGTGCCAGTCCCCCTAAGACAGGGCTTGGTCGGAACACTGAAGCTTTCTTT. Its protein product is CASPPKTGLGRNTEAFF.